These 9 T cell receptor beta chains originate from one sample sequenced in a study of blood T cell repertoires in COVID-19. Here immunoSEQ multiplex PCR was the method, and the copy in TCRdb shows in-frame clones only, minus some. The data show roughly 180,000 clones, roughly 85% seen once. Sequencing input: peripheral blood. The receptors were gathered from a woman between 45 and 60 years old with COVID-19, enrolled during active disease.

The CDR3, as DNA: TGTGCTAGTGCCCGTCTGGGACAGGGGGCGGAAAAACTGTTTTTT. This codes for CASARLGQGAEKLFF. The chain is built from TRBV12-5 and TRBJ1-4; 12 positions agree with TRBD1. Germline-derived CDR1 and CDR2 are LGHNT and FRNRAP. The length of the CDR3 is 15 residues. Trimming at V came to 7 bases and at J to 8 bases, leaving 8 bases not matched to a gene.

For the CDR3, the DNA is TGCGCCAGCAGCCCCGGGACAGGGGGTTACAATGAGCAGTTCTTC. Its translation is CASSPGTGGYNEQFF. The chain links TRBV5-1 to TRBJ2-1; 11 bases line up with TRBD1. Trimming at V came to 4 bases and at J to 4 bases, leaving 4 bases not matched to a gene. The CDR3 has 15 residues. Germline V gives CDR1 SGHRS, CDR2 YFSETQ.

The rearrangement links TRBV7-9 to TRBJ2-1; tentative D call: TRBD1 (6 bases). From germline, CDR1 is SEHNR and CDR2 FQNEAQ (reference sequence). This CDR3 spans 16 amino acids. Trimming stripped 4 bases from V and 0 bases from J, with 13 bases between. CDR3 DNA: TGTGCCAGCAGCTACTTCACAGGGAGCTCCTACAATGAGCAGTTCTTC. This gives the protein CASSYFTGSSYNEQFF.

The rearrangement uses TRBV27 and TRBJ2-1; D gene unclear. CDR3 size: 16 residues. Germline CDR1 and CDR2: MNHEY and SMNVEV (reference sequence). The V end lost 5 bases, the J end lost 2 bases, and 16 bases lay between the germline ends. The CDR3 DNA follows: TGTGCCAGCAGTGCGCCTCCCCTAGAGCCCTACAATGAGCAGTTCTTC. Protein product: CASSAPPLEPYNEQFF.

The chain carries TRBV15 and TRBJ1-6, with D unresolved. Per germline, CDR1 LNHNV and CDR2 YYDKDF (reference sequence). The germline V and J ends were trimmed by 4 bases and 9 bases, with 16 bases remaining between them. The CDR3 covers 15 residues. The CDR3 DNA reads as TGTGCCACCAGCAAGGATATGGCAGGTACTTCACCCCTCCACTTT. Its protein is CATSKDMAGTSPLHF.

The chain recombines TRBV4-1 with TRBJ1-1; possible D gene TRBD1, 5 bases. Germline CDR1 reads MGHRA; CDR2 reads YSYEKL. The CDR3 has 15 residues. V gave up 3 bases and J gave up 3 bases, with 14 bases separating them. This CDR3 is CASSQVGGADTEAFF. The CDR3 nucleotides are TGCGCCAGCAGCCAGGTGGGGGGAGCGGACACTGAAGCTTTCTTT.

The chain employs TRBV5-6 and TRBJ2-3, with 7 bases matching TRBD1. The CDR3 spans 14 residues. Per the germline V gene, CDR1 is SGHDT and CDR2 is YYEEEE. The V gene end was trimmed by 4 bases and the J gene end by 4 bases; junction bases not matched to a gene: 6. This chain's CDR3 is CASSRDRVADTQYF. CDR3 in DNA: TGTGCCAGCAGCCGTGACAGGGTAGCAGATACGCAGTATTTT.

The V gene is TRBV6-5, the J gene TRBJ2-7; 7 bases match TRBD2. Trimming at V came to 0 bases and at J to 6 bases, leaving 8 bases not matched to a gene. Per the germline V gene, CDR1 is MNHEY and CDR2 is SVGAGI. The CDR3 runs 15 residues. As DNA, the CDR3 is TGTGCCAGCAGTTACTCGGGTAGCGGGTCATCCGAGCAGTACTTC. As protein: CASSYSGSGSSEQYF.

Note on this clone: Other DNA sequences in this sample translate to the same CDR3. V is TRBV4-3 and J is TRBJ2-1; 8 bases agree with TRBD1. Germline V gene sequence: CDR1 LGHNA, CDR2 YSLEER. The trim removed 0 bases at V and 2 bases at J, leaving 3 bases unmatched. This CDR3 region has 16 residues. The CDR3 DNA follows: TGCGCCAGCAGCCAAGACCGGACAGGGACCTACAATGAGCAGTTCTTC. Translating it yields CASSQDRTGTYNEQFF.